Listed here are 10 T cell receptor beta chains from one sample, sequenced in a study of blood T cell repertoires in COVID-19 (dated by TCRdb to about 2020). The receptor library was made with the immunoSEQ multiplex PCR assay. TCRdb provides this immuneACCESS table in a form limited to in-frame rearrangements. Some clones are lacking; in checked studies, under half of them reflect an unresolved V gene, and why the rest are absent is not known. This sample comprises 250,000 to 300,000 clones, around 92% of them detected only once. The leading ten clones occupy approximately 2% of the sample. Sequenced input: PBMCs or T cells enriched from blood (not recorded which). These TCRs come from a woman in her sixties or seventies who had recovered from COVID-19.

The chain recombines TRBV27 with TRBJ2-1; D might be TRBD2 (6 bases). V lost 10 bases, J lost 5 bases, and 12 bases lay in between. Germline assignment: CDR1 MNHEY and CDR2 SMNVEV (reference sequence). The CDR3 extends over 12 amino acids. This chain's CDR3 is CATGLSHNEQFF. CDR3 sequence (DNA): TGTGCCACGGGACTCAGCCACAATGAGCAGTTCTTC.

The chain has TRBV6-5 and TRBJ2-5, with a tentative D call TRBD1 (5 bases). V was clipped by 4 bases and J by 5 bases, with 14 bases between them. The CDR3 totals 14 residues. Germline CDR1 MNHEY, CDR2 SVGAGI. CDR3 bases: TGTGCCAGCAGTTGGTCAGGGTTCGGGGAGACCCAGTACTTC. Translated, it gives CASSWSGFGETQYF.

The rearrangement joins TRBV30 to TRBJ2-3, with 11 bases lining up with TRBD2. CDR1 and CDR2 from the germline V gene are GTSNPN and SVGIG (reference sequence). This CDR3 has 13 amino acids. The ends lost 4 bases at V and 3 bases at J; junction bases unmatched: 0. The CDR3 DNA sequence: TGTGCCTGGACTAGCGGGGGGACAGATACGCAGTATTTT. As protein: CAWTSGGTDTQYF. The complete variable domain, with remaining parts taken from reference TRBV30 and TRBJ2-3, reads SQTIHQWPATLVQPVGSPLSLECTVEGTSNPNLYWYRQAAGRGLQLLFYSVGIGQISSEVPQNLSASRPQDRQFILSSKKLLLSDSGFYLCAWTSGGTDTQYFGPGTRLTVL.

CDR3 nucleotides: TGTGCCAGCAGCCTCGAAGGTGGTTCAGGTCAGCCCCAGCATTTT. Translating it yields CASSLEGGSGQPQHF. The chain carries TRBV7-2 and TRBJ1-5; D is uncertain. Germline V CDR1 and CDR2: SGHTA, FQGNSA. The CDR3 loop spans 15 amino acids. The ends were cut back, 5 bases at V and 6 bases at J, with 17 bases in the middle.

J is TRBJ2-3 and V is TRBV5-1, with 8 bases lining up with TRBD2. Germline values: CDR1 SGHRS, CDR2 YFSETQ. The CDR3 covers 17 residues. V shed 1 base, J shed 4 bases, and the junction held 11 bases outside the gene matches. The CDR3 loop reads CASSLQLGSGVADTQYF. Written as DNA, the CDR3 is TGCGCCAGCAGCTTGCAGTTAGGTAGCGGGGTCGCAGATACGCAGTATTTT.

This chain uses TRBV3-1 (or the pseudogene TRBV3-2) with TRBJ1-1, with D possibly being TRBD1 (5 bases). In germline, CDR1 is LGHDT, CDR2 YNNKEL (reference sequence). V lost 0 bases, J lost 11 bases, and 13 bases lay in between. The CDR3 totals 13 residues. CDR3 region: CASSQEVQRGAFF. The CDR3 DNA sequence: TGTGCCAGCAGCCAAGAGGTCCAGCGGGGGGCTTTCTTT.

This chain connects TRBV6-1 to TRBJ2-1, with D unclear. The germline V and J ends were trimmed by 2 bases and 0 bases, with 14 bases remaining between them. CDR1 and CDR2 from the germline V gene are MNHNS and SASEGT. The CDR3 covers 17 residues. CDR3 DNA sequence: TGTGCCAGCAGTGAATACCCAATGACAAGCTCCTACAATGAGCAGTTCTTC. Its translation is CASSEYPMTSSYNEQFF.

The chain combines TRBV7-3 with TRBJ2-1; a possible D gene is TRBD1 (6 bases). This CDR3 has 11 residues. Germline V gene sequence: CDR1 SGHTA, CDR2 FQGTGA. Deletions cut 6 bases from V and 7 bases from J, with 7 bases between. The CDR3 DNA sequence: TGTGCCAGCAGTACAGGGAATGAGCAGTTCTTC. Translated: CASSTGNEQFF.

The chain has TRBV7-9 and TRBJ1-1; a possible D gene is TRBD1 (5 bases). The CDR3 loop spans 14 amino acids. Trimming took off 6 bases at V and 1 base at J, with 12 bases between the two ends. The germline gives CDR1 SEHNR, CDR2 FQNEAQ (reference sequence). This CDR3 is CASRGTGGNTEAFF. The CDR3 DNA is TGTGCCAGCAGGGGCACAGGTGGGAACACTGAAGCTTTCTTT.

The chain has TRBV7-2 and TRBJ2-1, with D possibly matching TRBD2 (8 bases). The CDR3 loop spans 17 amino acids. Looked up from germline, CDR1 is SGHTA and CDR2 is FQGNSA. Trimming took off 1 base at V and 7 bases at J, with 20 bases between the two ends. This CDR3 is CASSLVGTGVAGNEQFF. CDR3 nucleotides: TGTGCCAGCAGCTTAGTGGGAACAGGGGTAGCGGGGAATGAGCAGTTCTTC.